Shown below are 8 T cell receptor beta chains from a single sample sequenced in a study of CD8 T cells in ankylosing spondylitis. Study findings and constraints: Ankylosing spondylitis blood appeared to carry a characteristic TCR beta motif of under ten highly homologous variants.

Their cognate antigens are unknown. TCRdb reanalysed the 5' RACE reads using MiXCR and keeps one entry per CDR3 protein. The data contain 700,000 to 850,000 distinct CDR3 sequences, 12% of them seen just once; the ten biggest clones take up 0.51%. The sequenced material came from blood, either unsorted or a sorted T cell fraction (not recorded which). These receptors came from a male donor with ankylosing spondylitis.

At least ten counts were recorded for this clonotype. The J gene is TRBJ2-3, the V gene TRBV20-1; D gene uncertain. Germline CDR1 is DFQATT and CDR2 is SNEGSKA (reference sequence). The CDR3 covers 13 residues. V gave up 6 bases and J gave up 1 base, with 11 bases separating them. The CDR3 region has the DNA TGCAGTGCAGATACTTCCCGCACAGATACGCAGTATTTT. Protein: CSADTSRTDTQYF.

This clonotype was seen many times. This CDR3 is CASSYSYAHGYTF. DNA of the CDR3: TGTGCCAGCAGTTACTCGTACGCCCATGGCTACACCTTC. This chain joins TRBV6-5 and TRBJ1-2; unclear D gene. The germline gives CDR1 MNHEY, CDR2 SVGAGI. This CDR3 is 13 amino acids long. Trimming took 0 bases from V and 6 from J, leaving 8 bases between them.

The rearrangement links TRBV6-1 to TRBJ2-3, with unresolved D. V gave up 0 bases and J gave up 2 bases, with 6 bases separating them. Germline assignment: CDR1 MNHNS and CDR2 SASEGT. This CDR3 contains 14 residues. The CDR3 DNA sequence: TGTGCCAGCAGTGAAGCGGCCTCCACAGATACGCAGTATTTT. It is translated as CASSEAASTDTQYF.

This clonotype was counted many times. The CDR3, as DNA: TGTGCCATCAGTGAGTTGGGCACCGGGGAGCTGTTTTTT. Protein product: CAISELGTGELFF. V usage is TRBV10-3 and J usage is TRBJ2-2; D not certain. V was trimmed by 1 base and J by 4 bases, leaving 4 bases between them. The CDR3 totals 13 residues. CDR1 ENHRY and CDR2 SYGVKD come from the germline V gene.

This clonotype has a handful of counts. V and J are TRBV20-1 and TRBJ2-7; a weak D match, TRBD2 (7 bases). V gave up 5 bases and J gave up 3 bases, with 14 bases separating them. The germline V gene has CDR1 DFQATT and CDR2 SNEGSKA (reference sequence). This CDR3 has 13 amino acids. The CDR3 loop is CSAPLGGLYEQYF. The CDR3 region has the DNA TGCAGTGCTCCCCTCGGGGGGCTCTACGAGCAGTACTTC.

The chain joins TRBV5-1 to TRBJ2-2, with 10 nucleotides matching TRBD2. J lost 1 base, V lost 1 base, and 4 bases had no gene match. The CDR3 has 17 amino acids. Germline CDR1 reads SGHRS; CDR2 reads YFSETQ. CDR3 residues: CASSLYSGRLNTGELFF. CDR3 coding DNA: TGCGCCAGCAGCTTGTATAGCGGGAGGTTGAACACCGGGGAGCTGTTTTTT.

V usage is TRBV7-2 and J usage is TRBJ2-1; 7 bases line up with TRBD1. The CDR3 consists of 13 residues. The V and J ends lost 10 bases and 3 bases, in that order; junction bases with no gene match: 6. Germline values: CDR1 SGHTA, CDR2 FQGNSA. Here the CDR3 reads CATARDSYNEQFF. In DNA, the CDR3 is TGTGCCACCGCCCGGGACAGCTACAATGAGCAGTTCTTC.

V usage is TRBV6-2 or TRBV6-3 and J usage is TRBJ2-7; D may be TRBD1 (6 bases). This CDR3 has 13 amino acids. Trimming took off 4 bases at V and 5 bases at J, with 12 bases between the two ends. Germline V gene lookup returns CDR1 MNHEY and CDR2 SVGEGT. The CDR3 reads CASSSIDRNEQYF. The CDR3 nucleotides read TGTGCCAGCAGTTCGATAGACAGGAACGAGCAGTACTTC.